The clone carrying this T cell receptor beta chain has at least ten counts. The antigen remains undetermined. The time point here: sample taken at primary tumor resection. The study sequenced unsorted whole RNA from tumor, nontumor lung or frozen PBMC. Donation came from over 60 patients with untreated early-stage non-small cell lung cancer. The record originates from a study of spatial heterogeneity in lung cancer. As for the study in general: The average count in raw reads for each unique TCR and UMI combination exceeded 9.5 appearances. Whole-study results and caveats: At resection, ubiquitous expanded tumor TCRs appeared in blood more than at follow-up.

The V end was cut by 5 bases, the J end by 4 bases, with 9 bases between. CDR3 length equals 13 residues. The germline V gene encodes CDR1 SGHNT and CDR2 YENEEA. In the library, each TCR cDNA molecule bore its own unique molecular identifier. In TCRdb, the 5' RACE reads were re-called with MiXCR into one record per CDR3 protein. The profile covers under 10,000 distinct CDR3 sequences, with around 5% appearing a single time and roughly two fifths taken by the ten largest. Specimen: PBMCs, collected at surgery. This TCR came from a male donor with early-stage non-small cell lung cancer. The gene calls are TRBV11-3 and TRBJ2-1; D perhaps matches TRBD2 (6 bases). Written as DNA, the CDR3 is TGTGCCAGCAGCACCAGCGGGTACAATGAGCAGTTCTTC. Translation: CASSTSGYNEQFF.